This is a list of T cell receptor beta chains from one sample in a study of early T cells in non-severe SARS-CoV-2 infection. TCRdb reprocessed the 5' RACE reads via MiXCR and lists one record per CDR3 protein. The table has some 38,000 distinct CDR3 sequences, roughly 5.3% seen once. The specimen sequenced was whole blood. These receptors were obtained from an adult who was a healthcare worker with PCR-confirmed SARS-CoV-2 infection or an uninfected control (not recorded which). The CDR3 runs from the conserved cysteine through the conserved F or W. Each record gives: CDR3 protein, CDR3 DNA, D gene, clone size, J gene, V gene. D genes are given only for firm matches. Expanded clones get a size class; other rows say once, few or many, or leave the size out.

cdr3_aa: CASSQTGSSYEQYF; cdr3_nt: TGCGCCAGCAGCCAGACAGGTAGCTCCTACGAGCAGTACTTC; d_call: NA; clone_size: NA; j_call: TRBJ2-7; v_call: TRBV4-3
cdr3_aa: CASSLVSGPNNEQFF; cdr3_nt: TGTGCCAGCAGCTTGGTTAGCGGGCCTAACAATGAGCAGTTCTTC; d_call: TRBD2; clone_size: many; j_call: TRBJ2-1; v_call: TRBV5-4
cdr3_aa: CASSLTGSGANVLTF; cdr3_nt: TGTGCCAGCAGCTTGACAGGGTCAGGGGCCAACGTCCTGACTTTC; d_call: TRBD1; clone_size: NA; j_call: TRBJ2-6; v_call: TRBV7-2
cdr3_aa: CASSPGGPRADTQYF; cdr3_nt: TGTGCCAGCAGCCCCGGAGGGCCTCGGGCAGATACGCAGTATTTT; d_call: NA; clone_size: few; j_call: TRBJ2-3; v_call: TRBV14
cdr3_aa: CAISEGLGIGTDTQYF; cdr3_nt: TGTGCCATCAGTGAGGGATTAGGGATCGGCACAGATACGCAGTATTTT; d_call: NA; clone_size: few; j_call: TRBJ2-3; v_call: TRBV10-3
cdr3_aa: CASSLTGLNTEAFF; cdr3_nt: TGTGCCAGCAGCCTGACAGGCCTGAACACTGAAGCTTTCTTT; d_call: NA; clone_size: many; j_call: TRBJ1-1; v_call: TRBV11-2
cdr3_aa: CASSLQGYGGYTF; cdr3_nt: TGTGCCAGCAGCTTACAGGGATATGGTGGCTACACCTTC; d_call: NA; clone_size: NA; j_call: TRBJ1-2; v_call: TRBV7-9
cdr3_aa: CASSFHTDTQYF; cdr3_nt: TGTGCCAGCAGCTTCCACACAGATACGCAGTATTTT; d_call: NA; clone_size: many; j_call: TRBJ2-3; v_call: TRBV7-2
cdr3_aa: CASSHSTGGETQYF; cdr3_nt: TGTGCCAGCAGCCACTCGACAGGGGGAGAGACCCAGTACTTC; d_call: TRBD1; clone_size: many; j_call: TRBJ2-5; v_call: TRBV11-2
cdr3_aa: CSARGLFPGQALYGYTF; cdr3_nt: TGCAGTGCTAGAGGCCTCTTTCCGGGACAGGCGCTATATGGCTACACCTTC; d_call: TRBD1; clone_size: NA; j_call: TRBJ1-2; v_call: TRBV20-1
cdr3_aa: CASSRTSGGQGTQYF; cdr3_nt: TGCGCCAGCAGCAGGACTAGCGGGGGGCAAGGTACGCAGTATTTT; d_call: TRBD2; clone_size: many; j_call: TRBJ2-3; v_call: TRBV10-1
cdr3_aa: CSARKADGGTGELFF; cdr3_nt: TGCAGTGCTAGAAAGGCTGACGGGGGGACCGGGGAGCTGTTTTTT; d_call: TRBD2; clone_size: NA; j_call: TRBJ2-2; v_call: TRBV20-1
cdr3_aa: CASSLPGRTYEQYF; cdr3_nt: TGTGCCAGCAGCCTTCCTGGCAGAACCTACGAGCAGTACTTC; d_call: NA; clone_size: many; j_call: TRBJ2-7; v_call: TRBV21-1
cdr3_aa: CASSLAGANVLTF; cdr3_nt: TGTGCCAGCAGTTTGGCTGGGGCCAACGTCCTGACTTTC; d_call: NA; clone_size: NA; j_call: TRBJ2-6; v_call: TRBV7-9
cdr3_aa: CASSSRQSPGPQHF; cdr3_nt: TGTGCCAGCAGTTCCCGACAGTCCCCAGGGCCCCAGCATTTT; d_call: NA; clone_size: many; j_call: TRBJ1-5; v_call: TRBV6-2/TRBV6-3
cdr3_aa: CASRQGFQPQHF; cdr3_nt: TGTGCCAGTAGACAGGGTTTTCAGCCCCAGCATTTT; d_call: NA; clone_size: many; j_call: TRBJ1-5; v_call: TRBV19
cdr3_aa: CASSQDFTVNQPQHF; cdr3_nt: TGCGCCAGCAGCCAAGATTTCACAGTCAATCAGCCCCAGCATTTT; d_call: NA; clone_size: many; j_call: TRBJ1-5; v_call: TRBV4-3
cdr3_aa: CASSLGADSPLHF; cdr3_nt: TGCGCCAGCAGCTTGGGGGCGGATTCACCCCTCCACTTT; d_call: NA; clone_size: many; j_call: TRBJ1-6; v_call: TRBV5-1
cdr3_aa: CASSFQSLGGYTF; cdr3_nt: TGTGCCAGCAGCTTCCAGTCACTAGGAGGCTACACCTTC; d_call: NA; clone_size: many; j_call: TRBJ1-2; v_call: TRBV7-9
cdr3_aa: CASSLVGADTQYF; cdr3_nt: TGTGCCAGCAGCTTAGTTGGTGCAGATACGCAGTATTTT; d_call: NA; clone_size: NA; j_call: TRBJ2-3; v_call: TRBV7-2
cdr3_aa: CASSYYGRGTDEQYF; cdr3_nt: TGTGCCAGCAGTTACTATGGGAGAGGGACGGACGAGCAGTACTTC; d_call: NA; clone_size: few; j_call: TRBJ2-7; v_call: TRBV6-5
cdr3_aa: CSARPALNNEQYF; cdr3_nt: TGCAGTGCTAGACCAGCTCTCAACAACGAGCAGTACTTC; d_call: NA; clone_size: NA; j_call: TRBJ2-7; v_call: TRBV20-1